The clone carrying this T cell receptor (beta chain) came up many times. These data belong to a study of T cell repertoires in cytomegalovirus infection. Background on the study: It was the public TCR beta signatures that indicated both CMV infection and matching HLA type.

TCRdb called the reads again in MiXCR, with one record for every CDR3 protein. The sample has 200,000 to 250,000 distinct CDR3 sequences; over 20% are singletons. Germline V gene data show CDR1 as MDHEN and CDR2 as SYDVKM. The CDR3 is made up of 13 amino acids. V was pared by 3 bases and J by 1 base, with 3 bases between. The receptor's source is a human donor in good health (CMV status not recorded). Some clones in this sample may be carry-over from other donors' samples. Sample: CD8+ T cells from PBMCs. This rearrangement joins TRBV28 to TRBJ1-4; no clear D. CDR3 bases: TGTGCCAGCAGTTTTGGAACTAATGAAAAACTGTTTTTT. It yields the protein CASSFGTNEKLFF.